The entry below describes one T cell receptor (beta chain). The antigen is not known. Using immunoSEQ multiplex PCR, the repertoire was profiled, and TCRdb retains in-frame clones only, with some absent. Of roughly 100,000 clones listed, approximately 96% are singletons. The entry originates in a study of siplizumab effects on memory and regulatory T cells. Overall study results and limits: Siplizumab conditions gave an average of roughly 65% Treg-derived mappable alloreactive CD4+ clones, versus 26.9% for controls. Naive T cells were seen as more diverse than memory cells and as major alloresponse contributors.

Unstimulated naive, memory, effector memory and TEMRA subsets were also sequenced, drawn from a few donor pairs. This CDR3 is built from 15 residues. CDR1 SGHRS and CDR2 YFSETQ come from the germline V gene. V dropped 4 bases and J dropped 0; count of bases not matched to a gene: 4. This chain connects TRBV5-1 to TRBJ2-3; 8 positions match TRBD2. Sample: naive CD4+ T cells sorted from blood. The TCR originated in a human donor in good health. CDR3 sequence reads: CASSTLAGSTDTQYF. The CDR3, as DNA: TGCGCCAGCAGCACATTAGCGGGGAGCACAGATACGCAGTATTTT.